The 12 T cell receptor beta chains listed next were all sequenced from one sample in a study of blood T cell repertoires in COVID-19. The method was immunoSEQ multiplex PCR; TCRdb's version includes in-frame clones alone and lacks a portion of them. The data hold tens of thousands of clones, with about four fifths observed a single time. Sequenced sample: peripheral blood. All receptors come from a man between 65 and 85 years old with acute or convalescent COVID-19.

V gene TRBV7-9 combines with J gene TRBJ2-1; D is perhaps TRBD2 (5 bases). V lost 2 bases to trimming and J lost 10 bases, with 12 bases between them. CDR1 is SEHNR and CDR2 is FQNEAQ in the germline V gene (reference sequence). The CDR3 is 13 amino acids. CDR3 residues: CASSLSAGEEQFF. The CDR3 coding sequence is TGTGCCAGCAGCTTATCGGCGGGCGAGGAGCAGTTCTTC.

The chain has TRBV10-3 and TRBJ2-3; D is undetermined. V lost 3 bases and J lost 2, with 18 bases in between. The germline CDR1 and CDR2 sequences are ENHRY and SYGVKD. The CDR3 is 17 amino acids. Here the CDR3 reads CAISDPSGRHPTDTQYF. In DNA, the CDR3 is TGTGCCATCAGTGACCCCTCCGGTAGACACCCCACAGATACGCAGTATTTT.

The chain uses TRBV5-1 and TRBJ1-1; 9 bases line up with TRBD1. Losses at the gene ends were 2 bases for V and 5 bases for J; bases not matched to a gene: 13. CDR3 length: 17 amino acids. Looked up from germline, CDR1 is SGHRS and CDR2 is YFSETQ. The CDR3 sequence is CASSFGGTGRRETEAFF. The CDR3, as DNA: TGCGCCAGCAGCTTCGGGGGGACAGGGAGGCGCGAGACTGAAGCTTTCTTT.

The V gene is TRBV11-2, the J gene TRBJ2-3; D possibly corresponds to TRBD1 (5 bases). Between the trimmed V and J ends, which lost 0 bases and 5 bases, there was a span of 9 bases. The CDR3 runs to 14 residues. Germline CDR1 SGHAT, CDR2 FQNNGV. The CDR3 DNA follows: TGTGCCAGCAGCTTAGACAGGGTTGAAGATACGCAGTATTTT. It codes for CASSLDRVEDTQYF.

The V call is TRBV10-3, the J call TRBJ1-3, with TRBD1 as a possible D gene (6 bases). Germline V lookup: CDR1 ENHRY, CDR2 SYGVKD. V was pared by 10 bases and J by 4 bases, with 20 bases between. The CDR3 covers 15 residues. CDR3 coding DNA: TGTGCCACCTCGTGGGGGCACTCCTCCGGAAACACCATATATTTT. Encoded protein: CATSWGHSSGNTIYF.

CDR3 sequence: CASTRVGEKLFF. The DNA of the CDR3 is TGTGCCAGCACCAGGGTCGGGGAAAAACTGTTTTTT. The chain couples TRBV6-5 to TRBJ1-4, with D tentatively TRBD1 (5 bases). The V gene lost 7 bases and the J gene lost 8 bases, with 11 bases spanning the gap. The CDR3 contains 12 residues. Germline loops: CDR1 MNHEY, CDR2 SVGAGI.

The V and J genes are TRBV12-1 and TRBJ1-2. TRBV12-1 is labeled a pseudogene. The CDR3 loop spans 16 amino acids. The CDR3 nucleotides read TGTGCCAGCAGCCCCGGGGATGGGCGGGGGAGGAATGGCTACACCTTC. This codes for CASSPGDGRGRNGYTF.

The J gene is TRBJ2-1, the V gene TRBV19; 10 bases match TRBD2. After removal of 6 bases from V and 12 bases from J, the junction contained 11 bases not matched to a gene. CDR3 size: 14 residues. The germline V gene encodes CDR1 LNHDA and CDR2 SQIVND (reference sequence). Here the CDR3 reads CASSPIPLAGVQFF. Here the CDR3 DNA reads TGTGCCAGTAGCCCAATCCCGCTAGCGGGAGTGCAGTTCTTC.

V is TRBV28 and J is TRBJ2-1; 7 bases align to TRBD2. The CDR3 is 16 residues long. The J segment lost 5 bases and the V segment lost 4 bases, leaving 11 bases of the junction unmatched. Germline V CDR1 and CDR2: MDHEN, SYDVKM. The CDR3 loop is CASSSPLAENNNEQFF. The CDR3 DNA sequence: TGTGCCAGCAGTTCACCCCTAGCGGAAAACAACAATGAGCAGTTCTTC.

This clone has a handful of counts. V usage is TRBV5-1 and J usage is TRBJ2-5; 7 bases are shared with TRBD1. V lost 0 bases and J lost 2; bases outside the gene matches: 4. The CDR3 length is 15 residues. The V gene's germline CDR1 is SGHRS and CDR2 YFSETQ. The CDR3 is CASSLGQGHQETQYF. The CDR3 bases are TGCGCCAGCAGCTTGGGACAGGGACATCAAGAGACCCAGTACTTC.

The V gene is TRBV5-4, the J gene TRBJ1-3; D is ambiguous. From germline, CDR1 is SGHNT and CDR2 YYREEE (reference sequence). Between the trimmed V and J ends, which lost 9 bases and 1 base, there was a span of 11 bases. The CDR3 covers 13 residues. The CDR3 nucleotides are TGTGCCACCAGAATTCAATCTGGAAACACCATATATTTT. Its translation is CATRIQSGNTIYF.

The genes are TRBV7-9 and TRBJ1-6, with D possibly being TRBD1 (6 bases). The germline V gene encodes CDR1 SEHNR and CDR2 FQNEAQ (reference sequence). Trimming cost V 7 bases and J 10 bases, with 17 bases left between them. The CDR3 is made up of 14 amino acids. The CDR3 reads CASTTGGAESPLHF. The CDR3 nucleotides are TGTGCCAGCACGACGGGGGGGGCGGAATCACCCCTCCACTTT.